This entry concerns a single T cell receptor beta chain. Its antigen is unidentified. This record belongs to a study of a mutant IDH1 vaccine in newly diagnosed glioma. Study in general: Most patients had radiochemotherapy with temozolomide before enrollment; others had one alone.

Germline lookup yields CDR1 MDHEN and CDR2 SYDVKM. V lost 3 bases and J 2 bases, leaving 11 bases between the germline ends. The CDR3 has 15 residues. Documented time point: week 11, during vaccination. Doses consisted of 300 ug of mutant IDH1 20-mer peptide each, paired with topical imiquimod. Sequencing used immunoSEQ multiplex PCR; TCRdb keeps in-frame clones, though not all of them. The sample contains some 60,000 clones, about 80% of which appear only once. This chain joins TRBV28 and TRBJ1-3; D call uncertain. The sequencing used PBMCs, collected from a glioma patient whose treatment included an IDH1 peptide vaccine. The origin of this receptor is a young man with glioma. In nucleotides, the CDR3 is TGTGCCAGCAGTTTTGGGCTAGAAGCTGGAAACACCATATATTTT. It specifies CASSFGLEAGNTIYF.